This entry lists 3 T cell receptor beta chains sequenced from one sample in a study of beta chain features in type 1 diabetes. Overall study findings and caveats: Type 1 diabetes patients showed a moderate but significant shortening of TCRB CDR3s in all four CD4+ subsets.

The antigens of these receptors remain unknown. The sequenced template was cDNA made from the entire isolated RNA. The assay was immunoSEQ multiplex PCR, and TCRdb's table has in-frame clones only and misses some. The sample has 52,000 or so clones; 40% to 65% are singletons. Source material: Tregs from blood. The source is a middle-aged woman with type 1 diabetes.

The CDR3, as DNA: TGCGCCAGCAGCCCGGCGGGCGGGGCTAGCGGGAGTTTAGGTGAGCAGTTCTTC. Amino acid sequence: CASSPAGGASGSLGEQFF. The rearrangement joins TRBV5-1 to TRBJ2-1; 10 nucleotides match TRBD2. The V segment lost 4 bases and the J segment 9 bases; nucleotides outside the gene matches: 19. The V gene's germline CDR1 is SGHRS and CDR2 YFSETQ. The CDR3 is made up of 18 amino acids.

This clone was recorded a few times. The rearrangement joins TRBV19 to TRBJ2-7; D perhaps matches TRBD2 (5 bases). The CDR3 runs to 14 residues. Germline V gene lookup returns CDR1 LNHDA and CDR2 SQIVND (reference sequence). V was shortened by 5 bases and J by 0 bases, with 11 bases between the two germline ends. The chain's CDR3 is CASSQTGSSYEQYF. CDR3 nucleotide sequence: TGTGCCAGTAGTCAGACGGGGAGCTCCTACGAGCAGTACTTC. The whole variable domain, remainder taken from reference TRBV19 and TRBJ2-7, is DGGITQSPKYLFRKEGQNVTLSCEQNLNHDAMYWYRQDPGQGLRLIYYSQIVNDFQKGDIAEGYSVSREKKESFPLTVTSAQKNPTAFYLCASSQTGSSYEQYFGPGTRLTVT.

The CDR3 region is CASKLTGHTGELFF. The CDR3, as DNA: TGTGCCAGTAAATTAACAGGGCACACCGGGGAGCTGTTTTTT. The V call is TRBV19, the J call TRBJ2-2; TRBD1 might be the D (6 bases). Germline V lookup: CDR1 LNHDA, CDR2 SQIVND (reference sequence). This CDR3 contains 14 residues. V was trimmed by 7 bases and J by 3 bases, leaving 12 bases between them.